Below, one TCR beta chain is given with its context. Germline V gene lookup returns CDR1 LGHNA and CDR2 YNFKEQ. There are 18 residues in the CDR3. J gave up 6 bases and V 3 bases, and 15 bases lay outside the gene matches. Generated by immunoSEQ multiplex PCR, the TCRdb table keeps only in-frame clones and is missing some. The data show some 60,000 clones, about three quarters seen once. These data come from a study of blood T cell repertoires in COVID-19. Across the study: Material from acute and convalescent COVID-19 was sourced from the United States, Italy and Spain. PBMCs, B-cell-depleted T cells, or T cells provided the cDNA or gDNA that made up the material.

The receptor's source is a man in his thirties or forties with COVID-19, enrolled during active disease. The sequenced material came from peripheral blood. The chain carries TRBV4-2 and TRBJ2-5, with 11 bases aligning to TRBD2. The CDR3 loop is CASSQGARTSGLTKTQYF. The CDR3 region has the DNA TGTGCCAGCAGCCAGGGCGCCCGGACTAGCGGGTTGACGAAGACCCAGTACTTC.